Listed below are T cell receptor beta chains from one sample, sequenced in a study of blood T cell repertoires in COVID-19. Repertoires were generated with immunoSEQ multiplex PCR, while TCRdb's copy carries only in-frame clones and drops some. The table lists 200,000 or so clones, more than 80% of them singletons, with under 4% in the top ten. Sequencing was performed on PBMCs or T cells enriched from blood (not recorded which). These receptor sequences come from a woman between 40 and 50 years old with acute COVID-19. CDR3s include the opening cysteine and the closing phenylalanine or tryptophan. Fields, in order: clone size, D gene, J gene, V gene, CDR3 protein, CDR3 DNA. The D gene is left open where the match is weak. The listing skips clone size in some rows; elsewhere it reads once, few, many or a size class.

>NA|NA|TRBJ1-1|TRBV18
CASSLRTEAFF
TGTGCCAGCTCACTACGGACTGAAGCTTTCTTT
>NA|NA|TRBJ2-4|TRBV7-2
CASSLEGAFDIQYF
TGTGCCAGCAGCTTAGAGGGAGCTTTCGACATTCAGTACTTC
>NA|TRBD1|TRBJ2-1|TRBV9
CASSVRQGNNEQFF
TGTGCCAGCAGCGTGAGACAGGGGAACAATGAGCAGTTCTTC
>NA|NA|TRBJ2-5|TRBV7-9
CASTPWASPKQETQYF
TGTGCCAGCACCCCGTGGGCTAGCCCTAAGCAAGAGACCCAGTACTTC
>NA|NA|TRBJ2-2|TRBV4-1
CASSQEAGSLGELFF
TGCGCCAGCAGCCAAGAAGCAGGCTCGTTGGGGGAGCTGTTTTTT
>NA|TRBD1|TRBJ1-5|TRBV20-1
CSASHRDRGTQPQHF
TGCAGTGCTAGTCACCGGGACAGGGGGACCCAGCCCCAGCATTTT
>once|NA|TRBJ2-2|TRBV5-4
CASSLSGKVAWIGELFF
TGTGCCAGCAGCTTGTCAGGGAAAGTGGCCTGGATCGGGGAGCTGTTTTTT
>few|NA|TRBJ1-1|TRBV5-1
CASSLGQTNTEAFF
TGCGCCAGCAGCTTGGGACAGACGAACACTGAAGCTTTCTTT
>NA|TRBD1|TRBJ1-6|TRBV2
CASRGGTGQNSPLHF
TGTGCCAGCAGGGGAGGGACAGGCCAAAATTCACCCCTCCACTTT
>NA|TRBD1|TRBJ1-1|TRBV19
CASSIGGGDSRFFF
TGTGCCAGTAGTATCGGGGGTGGGGACAGTCGATTCTTTTTT
>once|NA|TRBJ1-6|TRBV2
CASSEASGSPLHF
TGTGCCAGCAGTGAAGCGTCAGGTTCACCCCTCCACTTT
>NA|NA|TRBJ1-1|TRBV27
CASSSAGSYTEAFF
TGTGCCAGCAGTTCCGCCGGGTCCTACACTGAAGCTTTCTTT
>NA|NA|TRBJ1-1|TRBV27
CASSFSGNTEAFF
TGTGCCAGCAGTTTCTCAGGGAACACTGAAGCTTTCTTT
>once|TRBD1|TRBJ1-1|TRBV27
CASRKLTGGLMNTEAFF
TGTGCCAGCAGAAAGTTGACAGGGGGGCTCATGAACACTGAAGCTTTCTTT
>NA|NA|TRBJ2-2|TRBV7-8
CASSQTGMNTGELFF
TGTGCCAGCAGCCAAACAGGGATGAACACCGGGGAGCTGTTTTTT
>NA|NA|TRBJ2-1|TRBV13
CASSLAGGLYNEQFF
TGTGCCAGCAGCTTAGCGGGGGGCCTTTACAATGAGCAGTTCTTC
>NA|TRBD2|TRBJ2-1|TRBV18
CASSPPKRGEGYNEQFF
TGTGCCAGCTCACCACCTAAGCGGGGGGAAGGCTACAATGAGCAGTTCTTC
>NA|TRBD1|TRBJ1-2|TRBV28
CASRPTGGRYGYTF
TGTGCCAGCAGGCCGACAGGGGGGAGGTATGGCTACACCTTC
>NA|TRBD1|TRBJ2-7|TRBV6-2/TRBV6-3
CASTPLSFGQVLGYEQYF
TGTGCCAGCACCCCTCTATCGTTTGGACAGGTTCTCGGCTACGAGCAGTACTTC
>NA|TRBD2|TRBJ2-1|TRBV19
CASNGGGAANEQFF
TGTGCCAGTAATGGCGGGGGGGCCGCAAATGAGCAGTTCTTC
>once|NA|TRBJ1-1|TRBV3-1/TRBV3-2
CASSRNGQGATEAFF
TGTGCCAGCAGCCGTAATGGGCAAGGGGCCACTGAAGCTTTCTTT
>NA|NA|TRBJ1-2|TRBV7-9
CASSRGTDGGYTF
TGTGCCAGCAGCCGCGGGACTGACGGGGGCTACACCTTC
>NA|NA|TRBJ1-1|TRBV2
CARSVGGGNTEAFF
TGTGCCAGGAGCGTGGGGGGTGGGAATACTGAAGCTTTCTTT
>few|TRBD2|TRBJ2-2|TRBV6-4
CASSGTSSGELFF
TGTGCCAGCAGCGGGACTAGCTCCGGGGAGCTGTTTTTT
>NA|NA|TRBJ1-1|TRBV30
CAWSIGTPATEAFF
TGTGCCTGGAGTATCGGGACTCCCGCCACTGAAGCTTTCTTT
>once|NA|TRBJ1-1|TRBV6-5
CASSPRLYTEAFF
TGTGCCAGCAGTCCGCGTTTGTACACTGAAGCTTTCTTT
>NA|NA|TRBJ1-5|TRBV5-8
CASSGGTGQPQHF
TGTGCCAGCAGCGGAGGGACGGGTCAGCCCCAGCATTTT
>NA|NA|TRBJ1-2|TRBV9
CASSVALQGQYGYTF
TGTGCCAGCAGCGTAGCTCTCCAGGGGCAGTATGGCTACACCTTC
>NA|NA|TRBJ2-1|TRBV5-1
CASSLNGNSYNEQFF
TGCGCCAGCAGCCTGAACGGTAACTCCTACAATGAGCAGTTCTTC
>NA|NA|TRBJ1-2|TRBV7-2
CASSLADIAGYTF
TGTGCCAGCAGCTTAGCAGACATCGCCGGCTACACCTTC
>NA|NA|TRBJ1-2|TRBV6-5
CASSPDGGRGYTF
TGTGCCAGCAGTCCCGATGGCGGGCGCGGCTACACCTTC
>NA|NA|TRBJ1-2|TRBV6-6
CASSYSDSFSYGYTF
TGTGCCAGCAGTTACTCGGACAGCTTTAGCTATGGCTACACCTTC
>NA|TRBD1|TRBJ2-1|TRBV4-3
CASSHLYRGNEQFF
TGCGCCAGCAGCCATTTATACAGGGGCAATGAGCAGTTCTTC
>NA|NA|TRBJ1-2|TRBV9
CASSGSIQGGYGYTF
TGTGCCAGCAGCGGAAGCATACAGGGCGGCTATGGCTACACCTTC
>NA|NA|TRBJ1-2|TRBV29-1
CSSRDTYNYTF
TGCAGCTCCCGGGACACGTATAATTACACCTTC
>NA|TRBD2|TRBJ2-1|TRBV6-9
CASSYSIAGHEQFF
TGTGCCAGCAGTTATTCCATAGCGGGGCATGAGCAGTTCTTC
>NA|TRBD2|TRBJ2-5|TRBV20-1
CSASTQAGKETQYF
TGCAGTGCTAGTACTCAAGCGGGGAAAGAGACCCAGTACTTC
>once|TRBD1|TRBJ1-3|TRBV23-1
CASSQRTGGAGGNTIYF
TGCGCCAGCAGTCAGCGAACAGGGGGCGCGGGGGGAAACACCATATATTTT
>NA|NA|TRBJ1-6|TRBV20-1
CSASRGRPTGSPLHF
TGCAGTGCTAGTAGGGGCAGGCCTACAGGTTCACCCCTCCACTTT
>once|NA|TRBJ1-1|TRBV5-1
CASSLDPGRTEAFF
TGCGCCAGCAGCTTGGACCCAGGGCGCACTGAAGCTTTCTTT
>NA|TRBD1|TRBJ2-3|TRBV28
CASSSGGSGTDTQYF
TGTGCCAGCAGCTCAGGGGGCAGCGGCACAGATACGCAGTATTTT
>NA|NA|TRBJ1-5|TRBV19
CASSISSRRSQPQHF
TGTGCCAGTAGTATAAGCTCGAGGAGGAGCCAGCCCCAGCATTTT
>once|NA|TRBJ1-2|TRBV30
CAWSTDRPGDYGYTF
TGTGCCTGGAGTACAGACAGGCCCGGCGACTATGGCTACACCTTC
>NA|NA|TRBJ2-2|TRBV5-1
CASSLGAPTGELFF
TGCGCCAGCAGCTTGGGGGCGCCCACCGGGGAGCTGTTTTTT
>NA|NA|TRBJ1-2|TRBV24-1
CATSAPAGGGYGYTF
TGTGCCACCAGTGCCCCGGCGGGGGGGGGCTATGGCTACACCTTC
>NA|TRBD2|TRBJ2-1|TRBV2
CASGGGRRRLYNEQFF
TGTGCCAGCGGGGGGGGTCGACGGAGGCTCTACAATGAGCAGTTCTTC
>once|TRBD2|TRBJ2-5|TRBV6-1
CASSEYAGGLGTKETQYF
TGTGCCAGCAGTGAATACGCGGGGGGCCTCGGGACAAAAGAGACCCAGTACTTC
>NA|NA|TRBJ1-2|TRBV4-1
CASSQVRRGSGYTF
TGCGCCAGCAGCCAAGTTCGGCGGGGTTCCGGCTACACCTTC
>NA|NA|TRBJ1-2|TRBV9
CASSARDNYGYTF
TGTGCCAGCAGCGCCAGGGATAACTATGGCTACACCTTC
>NA|NA|TRBJ1-2|TRBV29-1
CSVERRGGDYGYTF
TGCAGCGTTGAAAGGAGGGGGGGCGACTATGGCTACACCTTC